A single sample is the source of the 3 T cell receptor beta chains below, sequenced in a study of PD-1 blockade in classical Hodgkin lymphoma. The method was immunoSEQ multiplex PCR; TCRdb's version includes in-frame clones alone and lacks a portion of them. The top ten hold approximately 7% of the sample, which has over 20,000 clones, around 87% seen once. The time point is: newly diagnosed, previously untreated cHL patient sample. Magnetic negative selection, applied to thawed PBMCs, was used to isolate the CD8+ T cells. Sequencing was done on a sample of CD8+ T cells from blood. The receptors stem from a human donor with classical Hodgkin lymphoma.

The chain recombines TRBV11-2 with TRBJ2-1, with D uncertain. The length of the CDR3 is 14 residues. Germline V gives CDR1 SGHAT, CDR2 FQNNGV. Trimming cost V 1 base and J 7 bases, with 11 bases left between them. In nucleotides, the CDR3 is TGTGCCAGCAGCTTAGTCCCGGAACTTAATGAGCAGTTCTTC. It translates to CASSLVPELNEQFF.

V and J are TRBV18 and TRBJ1-6; the D is unclear. Germline-derived CDR1 and CDR2 are KGHSH and LQKENI. This CDR3 is 15 amino acids long. The ends were cut back, 4 bases at V and 7 bases at J, with 14 bases in the middle. The CDR3, as DNA: TGTGCCAGCTCACTTAATTTAGAGGCCAATTCACCCCTCCACTTT. This codes for CASSLNLEANSPLHF.

For this clone: A junction boundary mismatches the germline segment, possibly from a read error. The chain employs TRBV6-1 and TRBJ1-2; the D is unclear. CDR3 length: 14 residues. CDR1 and CDR2 (germline): MNHNS, SASEGT. Here the CDR3 DNA reads TGTGCCAGCACTGAAAGAATCCCCGAAGGGGGCTACACCTTC. It codes for CASTERIPEGGYTF.